This T cell receptor beta chain was found in a study of cytomegalovirus exposure and HLA in healthy donors (dated 2017 in TCRdb). Broadly, across the study: According to a later analysis, one platform produced both the roughly 120 validation repertoires and the 670 or so repertoires of the first cohort. The study aimed to test whether cataloging public T cell receptors could reveal signatures of past pathogen exposure. Besides the first cohort of roughly 640 subjects, a separate validation cohort made up of over a hundred different subjects was used. To predict cytomegalovirus infection status, the study combined high-throughput TCR immunosequencing, statistical association of individual TCRs with disease status, and machine learning. The research as a whole found: The validation cohort had no HLA typing available for a later analysis, so co-occurrence within that cohort was assessed over all 110 or so repertoires. A few of the identified cytomegalovirus-associated TCR beta chains were confirmed in vitro to be specific for cytomegalovirus antigens. Cytomegalovirus status was reported to be diagnosed by the classifier with high specificity and sensitivity in both the original and validation cohorts. The study gave a list of 150 to 200 TCR beta chains associated with cytomegalovirus. While some public TCRs were present in many individuals, most TCR sequences turned up only very rarely across donors. Of the cluster scores, approximately 95% were above 0 in a later analysis, which found that TCRs clustered in the first cohort also tended to co-occur in the 130 or so validation repertoires. The authors suggested that the approach could potentially be generalized to other disease states and immunological phenotypes.

There are 14 amino acids in the CDR3, from cysteine to phenylalanine inclusive. Left in the record is the CDR3 DNA by itself, 42 bases read in frame from the first base. Trimming costs V 2 bases and J 8 bases, and their ends lie 15 bases apart. CDR1 SGDLS and CDR2 YYNGEE are derived from the germline V gene. Separate from the approximately 700-subject first cohort, the validation cohort of roughly 110 subjects was the group to which the donors belonged. Library method: the immunoSEQ multiplex PCR assay. Per the authors' processing: To diagnose cytomegalovirus status from the catalog of TCR beta chain sequences, a statistical classification framework was built. As stored in TCRdb, this immuneACCESS dataset retains in-frame rearrangements with V and J assigned. A fraction of the clones does not appear; measured against another copy, unresolved V genes explain less than half of the discrepancy, and the remainder lacks a known reason. V, J and clone size derive from that table, while D and trimming were established from the DNA sequence. In this sample the table shows about 160,000 clones, 86% of which occur a single time. The top ten hold roughly 6% of the sample.

As concerns this clone: What this receptor recognizes is not known. Base qualities are missing; no much larger clone stands one base away.

The sequencing input was PBMCs. The V and J segments used are TRBV9 and TRBJ2-3; a weak D assignment points to TRBD2 (5 bases agree). This sequence originates from a woman aged 25 to 39 in good health and CMV-seronegative. DNA sequence: TGTGCCAGCAGCGTCCGAGCTGGAGGCGCTACGCAGTATTTT. Its amino acids are CASSVRAGGATQYF. Where the CDR3 stops, the reference TRBV9 and TRBJ2-3 genes take over; the full variable domain is DSGVTQTPKHLITATGQRVTLRCSPRSGDLSVYWYQQSLDQGLQFLIQYYNGEERAKGNILERFSAQQFPDLHSELNLSSLELGDSALYFCASSVRAGGATQYFGPGTRLTVL.